The present T cell receptor beta chain was sequenced within a study of blood T cell repertoires in COVID-19 (dated by TCRdb to the early 2020s). Context from the whole study: Samples from collaborators originated in the United States, Italy and Spain and spanned both the acute and convalescent phases of COVID-19. The prospective study material was composed of cDNA or gDNA derived from T cells, B-cell-depleted T cells, or PBMCs. The dataset comprised deeply sampled blood TCRbeta repertoires from subjects exposed to, actively infected with, or recovered from COVID-19. The repertoires were released in a freely available public database intended as a resource for research on the immune response to SARS-CoV-2. The samples were drawn from the first 160 participants of the ongoing ImmuneRACE study and from under 1,500 subjects provided by 6 global collaborators. Nearly every sample came with metadata listing a de-identified subject ID, COVID-19 status, age in years and sex. Where HLA class I and class II types were available, the types were taken from metadata supplied by the sample provider, not from assay-based typing. Overall study outcomes, separate from this receptor: How much clinical and demographic metadata was included differed by source and by participant, and the metadata was provided uncurated.

Enrolling through a virtual design, the prospective study's participants ranged in age from roughly 18 to 95 years and lived across 24 United States geographic areas. To assign participants to cohorts, the prospective study relied on clinical history that participants themselves reported in a screening survey and a study questionnaire. Recovered participants in ImmuneRACE Cohort 3 were defined by two consecutive negative NP/OP PCR tests, clearance by a healthcare professional, or resolution of symptoms. In the prospective study, whole blood, serum and a nasopharyngeal or oropharyngeal swab were collected from each participant by mobile phlebotomists. Over an approximately 2-month period, participants in the prospective study had the option of providing additional blood draws and questionnaires. Before DNA extraction, blood samples from the prospective study were shipped at room temperature or frozen.

Its CDR3 holds 16 amino acids, cysteine through phenylalanine. Only CDR3 DNA remains: 48 bases, in frame from the first base. The germline V end is reduced by 2 bases and the J end by 1 base; junction bases left unmatched: 3. The germline V gene encodes CDR1 MNHEY and CDR2 SMNVEV (reference sequence). The immunoSEQ Assay, a bias-controlled multiplex PCR, was used to amplify TCRbeta CDR3 regions from genomic DNA. Concerning the study's data processing: The number of nucleated cells in each sample was estimated by amplification of reference gene primers within the assay. To quantify the absolute abundance of each unique TCRbeta CDR3 rearrangement, sequence reads were collapsed and filtered. For each sample, productive Simpson clonality was calculated by taking the square root of Simpson's diversity index across productive rearrangements. TCRdb re-hosts the immuneACCESS table, in-frame sequences only. Its copies lack some clones; in the studies checked, an unresolved V gene accounts for under half of them, and the cause for the rest is not known. The V and J calls and clone size were taken over from that table, and D and trimming were inferred from the DNA. Here the sample has under 450,000 clones; under 85% occur a single time. Less than 6% of the sample lies in the top ten.

This clone was seen only once. The target of this receptor is not known. No base quality information exists; no much larger clone differs at one position. The chain couples TRBV27 to TRBJ2-2; TRBD1 fits 8 bases in the junction. The specimen sequenced was PBMCs or T cells enriched from blood (not recorded which). The source is a woman aged 45-59 years who had recovered from COVID-19. This receptor carries the CDR3 CASSLRGQVNTGELFF. The nucleotides read TGTGCCAGCAGTTTAAGGGGACAGGTGAACACCGGGGAGCTGTTTTTT.